This entry lists 30 T cell receptor beta chains sequenced from one sample in a study of T cells in Graves' hyperthyroidism and ophthalmopathy. RNA transcripts gave rise to amplified TCR beta CDR3 regions. A first-round RT-PCR of the TCR CDR3 used the HTBI primer set. TCRdb reprocessed the multiplex PCR reads with MiXCR, giving one entry per CDR3 protein. The table has 500,000 to 750,000 distinct CDR3 sequences, around 46% seen once. The source material was peripheral blood or thyroid tissue (not recorded which). These receptors all stem from a woman between 18 and 30 years old with Graves' hyperthyroidism.

The chain carries TRBV12-3 or TRBV12-4 and TRBJ1-1; D gene uncertain. V lost 4 bases and J lost 2, with 8 bases in between. The CDR3 runs 13 residues. CDR3 loop: CASSWPGNTEAFF. The DNA of the CDR3 is TGTGCCAGCAGTTGGCCAGGAAACACTGAAGCTTTCTTT.

This clonotype was seen repeatedly, ten times or more. The chain uses TRBV5-1 and TRBJ1-4, with 9 positions matching TRBD1. From germline, CDR1 is SGHRS and CDR2 YFSETQ. After removal of 4 bases from V and 6 bases from J, the junction contained 7 bases not matched to a gene. This CDR3 has 15 residues. The CDR3 loop reads CASSRETGGDEKLFF. Written as DNA, the CDR3 is TGCGCCAGCAGCCGAGAGACAGGGGGGGATGAAAAACTGTTTTTT. Supplemented by reference TRBV5-1 and TRBJ1-4, the full variable domain reads KAGVTQTPRYLIKTRGQQVTLSCSPISGHRSVSWYQQTPGQGLQFLFEYFSETQRNKGNFPGRFSGRQFSNSRSEMNVSTLELGDSALYLCASSRETGGDEKLFFGSGTQLSVL.

This clonotype occurred many times. The chain's CDR3 is CSVAPDPGSYNEQFF. In DNA, the CDR3 is TGCAGCGTTGCACCGGACCCCGGCTCCTACAATGAGCAGTTCTTC. This sequence joins TRBV29-1 and TRBJ2-1; D is undetermined. Germline-derived CDR1 and CDR2 are SQVTM and ANQGSEA. The CDR3 consists of 15 residues. Trimming stripped 4 bases from V and 0 bases from J, with 13 bases between.

At least ten counts were recorded for this clonotype. CDR3 amino acids: CASRFSDSTYEQYF. The CDR3 DNA reads TGTGCCAGCAGGTTTTCCGACAGTACCTACGAGCAGTACTTC. The V gene is TRBV6-1, the J gene TRBJ2-7; D may be TRBD1 (5 bases). This CDR3 has 14 residues. The V gene lost 6 bases and the J gene lost 2 bases, with 14 bases spanning the gap. Germline CDR1 is MNHNS and CDR2 is SASEGT.

V and J are TRBV20-1 and TRBJ1-6; D might be TRBD1 (5 bases). The germline gives CDR1 DFQATT, CDR2 SNEGSKA (reference sequence). Trimming removed 0 bases at V and 9 bases at J, with 15 bases between. This CDR3 has 15 amino acids. The CDR3 DNA sequence: TGCAGTGCTAGAGACCTCAGGGCTGGGAGTTCACCCCTCCACTTT. Translation: CSARDLRAGSSPLHF.

The gene calls are TRBV6-1 and TRBJ2-7; possibly TRBD1 for D (5 bases). Germline CDR1 reads MNHNS; CDR2 reads SASEGT. The CDR3 sequence is 13 residues long. Trimming removed 2 bases from V and 2 bases from J, with 7 bases in between. The CDR3 spells CASSEQGTYEQYF. The CDR3 nucleotides read TGTGCCAGCAGTGAACAGGGAACCTACGAGCAGTACTTC.

This clonotype was recorded a few times. The chain combines TRBV7-2 with TRBJ2-3; the D is unclear. V lost 1 base, J lost 1 base, and 9 bases lay in between. The CDR3 has 15 residues. Germline CDR1 reads SGHTA; CDR2 reads FQGNSA. In DNA form, the CDR3 reads TGTGCCAGCAGCTTAGAAGGTTCTGGCACAGATACGCAGTATTTT. Its protein is CASSLEGSGTDTQYF.

As regards this clonotype: Sequence at one end of the junction differs from germline and may be a read error. The chain recombines TRBV10-3 with TRBJ1-1, with D unclear. The length of the CDR3 is 14 residues. Germline V gene lookup returns CDR1 ENHRY and CDR2 SYGVKD. This CDR3 reads CATSESTSSTEAFF. In DNA form, the CDR3 reads TGTGCCACCAGTGAGTCGACGTCGAGCACTGAAGCCTTCTTT.

A few counts support this clonotype. The CDR3: CASGDTTDTQYF. The CDR3 nucleotides are TGTGCCAGCGGGGACACCACAGATACGCAGTATTTT. The genes are TRBV9 and TRBJ2-3; TRBD1 might be the D (6 bases). With 7 bases removed from V and 2 bases from J, the gap between germline ends came to 8 bases. The CDR3 sequence is 12 residues long. From germline, CDR1 is SGDLS and CDR2 YYNGEE.

In regard to this clonotype: The DNA is omitted, as the CDR3 cannot be located on it reliably, and the CDR3 follows TCRdb's listing. The CDR3 sequence is CASTFGETQYFGPEKLLF. The chain employs TRBV2 and TRBJ1-4. The germline CDR1 and CDR2 sequences are SNHLY and FYNNEI. The CDR3 length is 18 residues, termini included.

Ten or more counts support this clonotype. The V call is TRBV2, the J call TRBJ1-5; no definite D call. The CDR3 totals 14 residues. The V end lost 0 bases, the J end lost 6 bases, and 9 bases lay between the germline ends. Germline CDR1 SNHLY, CDR2 FYNNEI. CDR3 residues: CASSEASALQPQHF. The CDR3 DNA reads TGTGCCAGCAGTGAAGCGTCGGCCCTTCAGCCCCAGCATTTT.

This sequence joins TRBV5-1 and TRBJ2-2; D may be TRBD2 (6 bases). This CDR3 is 16 amino acids long. V gave up 4 bases and J gave up 4 bases, with 17 bases separating them. Germline CDR1 and CDR2: SGHRS and YFSETQ. This CDR3 reads CASSPYPRESTGELFF. The CDR3 coding sequence is TGCGCCAGCAGCCCCTACCCCCGGGAGTCCACCGGGGAGCTGTTTTTT. Together with reference TRBV5-1 and TRBJ2-2, the CDR3 gives the full variable domain: KAGVTQTPRYLIKTRGQQVTLSCSPISGHRSVSWYQQTPGQGLQFLFEYFSETQRNKGNFPGRFSGRQFSNSRSEMNVSTLELGDSALYLCASSPYPRESTGELFFGEGSRLTVL.

V is TRBV20-1 and J is TRBJ1-1, with unresolved D. The CDR3 has 11 amino acids. Trimming took 4 bases from V and 6 from J, leaving 9 bases between them. Germline-derived CDR1 and CDR2 are DFQATT and SNEGSKA (reference sequence). The CDR3 reads CSANRHPEAFF. As DNA, the CDR3 is TGCAGTGCTAATCGTCATCCTGAAGCTTTCTTT.

The table lists this clonotype with a count of one. The rearrangement joins TRBV29-1 to TRBJ2-5; 9 positions agree with TRBD1. The CDR3 covers 15 residues. With V trimmed by 5 bases and J by 9 bases, 16 bases remained unmatched. CDR1 is SQVTM and CDR2 is ANQGSEA in the germline V gene. The CDR3 spells CSVRRGQGYTGAQYF. CDR3 in DNA: TGCAGCGTTCGCCGAGGACAGGGGTACACCGGGGCCCAGTACTTC.

V usage is TRBV2 and J usage is TRBJ1-6; 9 nucleotides match TRBD1. Germline CDR1 SNHLY, CDR2 FYNNEI. The CDR3 sequence is 16 residues long. With 1 base clipped from V and 8 bases from J, the junction kept 6 bases outside the gene matches. CDR3 bases: TGTGCCAGCAGTGAAGAGACAGGGGGGTATGATTCACCCCTCCACTTT. This gives the protein CASSEETGGYDSPLHF. Combining the CDR3 with reference TRBV2 and TRBJ1-6 gives the whole variable domain EPEVTQTPSHQVTQMGQEVILRCVPISNHLYFYWYRQILGQKVEFLVSFYNNEISEKSEIFDDQFSVERPDGSNFTLKIRSTKLEDSAMYFCASSEETGGYDSPLHFGNGTRLTVT.

The table lists this clonotype with many counts. V is TRBV18 and J is TRBJ1-4; a possible D gene is TRBD1 (5 bases). V was cut by 3 bases and J by 6 bases, with 8 bases left in between. Germline CDR1 and CDR2: KGHSH and LQKENI. This CDR3 region has 13 residues. CDR3 in amino acids: CASSPARDEKLFF. CDR3 nucleotide sequence: TGTGCCAGCTCACCGGCCAGGGATGAAAAACTGTTTTTT.

This clonotype showed up many times. CDR3 in DNA: TGCAGTGCTATTTTCGGGACAGGTTACAATGAGCAGTTCTTC. Protein: CSAIFGTGYNEQFF. The chain joins TRBV20-1 to TRBJ2-1, with 8 bases fitting TRBD1. The CDR3 sequence is 14 residues long. V lost 4 bases and J lost 4; bases outside the gene matches: 6. CDR1 is DFQATT and CDR2 is SNEGSKA in the germline V gene (reference sequence).

In the case of this clonotype: The junction and the germline gene differ at one end; a read error may be behind it. This rearrangement joins TRBV10-3 to TRBJ2-1, with D perhaps TRBD1 or TRBD2 (5 bases each). Germline-derived CDR1 and CDR2 are ENHRY and SYGVKD. The CDR3 contains 15 residues. CDR3 amino acids: CAISDFGGAKNEQFF. CDR3 coding DNA: TGTGCCATCAGTGATTTTGGGGGAGCTAAGAATGAGCAATTCTTC.

As to this clonotype: The conserved phenylalanine or tryptophan is not found at the CDR3 terminus, so this likely reflects a read error. Because the CDR3's place on the DNA is in doubt, the DNA is left out and the CDR3 is given as listed by TCRdb. V usage is TRBV20-1 and J usage is TRBJ2-6; no DNA check was done on the table's D call, TRBD2. The CDR3 length is 10 residues, termini included. In germline, CDR1 is DFQATT, CDR2 SNEGSKA (reference sequence). The CDR3 spells CSARDERDLT.

This clonotype was recorded many times. V usage is TRBV29-1 and J usage is TRBJ1-4, with 7 bases fitting TRBD1. Germline CDR1 and CDR2: SQVTM and ANQGSEA. The V and J ends lost 6 bases and 4 bases, in that order; junction bases with no gene match: 5. The length of the CDR3 is 13 residues. CDR3 sequence: CSVTTGRNEKLFF. The CDR3 DNA follows: TGCAGCGTAACGACAGGGCGTAATGAAAAACTGTTTTTT.

The J gene is TRBJ2-7, the V gene TRBV29-1; D gene unclear. V lost 6 bases to trimming and J lost 3 bases, with 18 bases between them. There are 14 residues in the CDR3. CDR1 and CDR2 (germline): SQVTM, ANQGSEA. The CDR3 DNA sequence: TGCAGCGTACGCGACAATATCTATGGCTACGAGCAGTACTTC. Amino acids: CSVRDNIYGYEQYF.

This clonotype was counted ten times or more. The rearrangement links TRBV24-1 to TRBJ1-2; TRBD1 aligns across 8 bases. V lost 7 bases to trimming and J lost 5 bases; unmatched junction nucleotides: 5. This CDR3 is built from 13 residues. The germline gives CDR1 KGHDR, CDR2 SFDVKD. CDR3 sequence (DNA): TGTGCCACCAGCCCCCGGGACAGGTATGGCTACACCTTC. The encoded protein is CATSPRDRYGYTF.

Many counts were recorded for this clonotype. This chain links TRBV7-9 with TRBJ2-5; the D is unclear. This CDR3 has 13 residues. Deletions cut 0 bases from V and 3 bases from J, with 5 bases between. Germline CDR1 SEHNR, CDR2 FQNEAQ (reference sequence). The CDR3 region is CASSLAHKETQYF. CDR3 DNA sequence: TGTGCCAGCAGCTTAGCGCATAAAGAGACCCAGTACTTC.

This clonotype was seen many times. The chain couples TRBV6-5 to TRBJ2-7, with D hard to call. V was shortened by 2 bases and J by 3 bases, with 8 bases between the two germline ends. In germline, CDR1 is MNHEY, CDR2 SVGAGI. The CDR3 has 13 residues. The CDR3: CASSYGDIYEQYF. As DNA, the CDR3 is TGTGCCAGCAGTTACGGGGATATCTACGAGCAGTACTTC.

This clonotype has only a few counts. This chain joins TRBV27 and TRBJ2-2, with TRBD2 identical over 12 bases. The CDR3 loop spans 16 amino acids. In germline, CDR1 is MNHEY, CDR2 SMNVEV (reference sequence). V lost 5 bases, J lost 7 bases, and 8 bases stayed unmatched. The CDR3 nucleotides are TGTGCCAGCAGTAAGAGACTAGCGGGAGAAGTCGGGGAGCTGTTTTTT. It is translated as CASSKRLAGEVGELFF.

The sample holds many counts of this clonotype. The V and J genes are TRBV29-1 and TRBJ1-2; D remains unclear. This CDR3 is 12 amino acids long. Between the trimmed V and J ends, which lost 0 bases and 6 bases, there was a span of 8 bases. Germline CDR1 SQVTM, CDR2 ANQGSEA. CDR3 nucleotide sequence: TGCAGCGTTGAAGATCTTCAGGATGGCTACACCTTC. Protein product: CSVEDLQDGYTF.

The chain links TRBV2 to TRBJ2-3, with D maybe TRBD1 (5 bases). The V and J ends lost 6 bases and 2 bases respectively, with 12 bases between them. This CDR3 has 14 residues. Germline V gene data show CDR1 as SNHLY and CDR2 as FYNNEI. CDR3 coding DNA: TGTGCCAGCAGGGGGCGGAGTTACACAGATACGCAGTATTTT. Amino acid sequence: CASRGRSYTDTQYF. The whole variable domain, filled in from reference TRBV2 and TRBJ2-3, reads EPEVTQTPSHQVTQMGQEVILRCVPISNHLYFYWYRQILGQKVEFLVSFYNNEISEKSEIFDDQFSVERPDGSNFTLKIRSTKLEDSAMYFCASRGRSYTDTQYFGPGTRLTVL.

CDR3 protein: CSARDSGPMSYGYTF. CDR3 DNA sequence: TGCAGTGCTAGAGATTCGGGGCCTATGTCGTATGGCTACACCTTC. The genes are TRBV20-1 and TRBJ1-2, with D possibly TRBD1 on 5 matching bases. Trimming removed 0 bases from V and 5 bases from J, with 16 bases in between. Germline CDR1 DFQATT, CDR2 SNEGSKA (reference sequence). There are 15 residues in the CDR3.

This clonotype has at least ten counts. At one boundary the junction diverges from the germline segment, which might be a read error. The rearrangement joins TRBV29-1 to TRBJ1-1; D remains ambiguous. The CDR3 has 12 residues. Germline CDR1 reads SQVTM; CDR2 reads ANQGSEA. CDR3 loop: CSVEDGVTEAFF. Written as DNA, the CDR3 is TGCAGCGTCGAAGATGGGGTCACTGAAGCTTTCTTT.

The table lists this clonotype with many counts. V gene TRBV6-5 combines with J gene TRBJ1-2; 9 bases line up with TRBD1. Germline lookup yields CDR1 MNHEY and CDR2 SVGAGI. The trim removed 7 bases at V and 8 bases at J, leaving 8 bases unmatched. This CDR3 has 13 residues. The CDR3 nucleotides are TGTGCCAGCACCCATGGGACAGGGACGGGCTACACCTTC. Protein: CASTHGTGTGYTF.